This T cell receptor (beta chain) originates from a study of patients and donors after allogeneic stem cell transplantation. The V gene's germline CDR1 is MNHNS and CDR2 SASEGT. CDR3 length equals 15 residues. Trimming removed 7 bases from V and 2 bases from J; junction bases left unmatched: 7. TCRdb recomputed calls from the RT-PCR reads with MiXCR, one row per CDR3 protein. The sample holds some 880,000 distinct CDR3 sequences, about a sixth seen once. The rearrangement uses TRBV6-1 and TRBJ2-5, with 10 bases that match TRBD1. The receptor was derived from a human donor who was either an allogeneic HSCT recipient or a stem cell or donor lymphocyte infusion donor (not recorded which). It is not recorded whose cells these are; they may come from a transplant donor. Sequencing was carried out using blood, either unsorted or a sorted T cell fraction (not recorded which). The chain's CDR3 is CASKPGTGEQETQYF. The CDR3 DNA is TGTGCCAGCAAGCCCGGGACAGGGGAACAAGAGACCCAGTACTTC.